These 26 T cell receptor beta chains were all obtained from the same sample, sequenced in a study of CD8 T cells in Susac syndrome. RNA amounts of about 0.5 to 1 ug underwent reverse transcription with random hexamers. TCRdb analysed the immunoSEQ multiplex PCR reads with MiXCR anew, one entry per CDR3 protein. The table includes a few hundred thousand distinct CDR3 sequences, 95% detected once. The sequenced sample consisted of CD4+ T cells from PBMCs. These receptor sequences come from a human donor with multiple sclerosis.

V usage is TRBV12-3 or TRBV12-4 and J usage is TRBJ2-7; D gene unclear. The CDR3 is 12 amino acids. The ends were cut back, 5 bases at V and 10 bases at J, with 15 bases in the middle. DNA of the CDR3: TGTGCCAGCAGTACTCCTACTCGTGACCAGTACTTC. Encoded protein: CASSTPTRDQYF.

The rearrangement uses TRBV7-9 and TRBJ2-7, with D unresolved. V was trimmed by 5 bases and J by 0 bases, leaving 5 bases between them. Germline V gene lookup returns CDR1 SEHNR and CDR2 FQNEAQ (reference sequence). This CDR3 has 12 residues. The CDR3 DNA follows: TGTGCCAGCAGCGTTACCTCCTACGAGCAGTACTTC. Its protein is CASSVTSYEQYF.

CDR3 coding DNA: TGTGCCAGCAGCCAAACTAGTGGGGGCTACACCTTC. Amino acids: CASSQTSGGYTF. This chain links TRBV3-1 with TRBJ1-2; D ambiguous. CDR1 is LGHDT and CDR2 is YNNKEL in the germline V gene (reference sequence). The CDR3 runs to 12 residues. Deletions cut 2 bases from V and 8 bases from J, with 9 bases between.

V and J are TRBV29-1 and TRBJ1-1; TRBD1 might be the D (6 bases). CDR3 size: 14 residues. Looked up from germline, CDR1 is SQVTM and CDR2 is ANQGSEA. Trimming removed 3 bases at V and 10 bases at J, with 21 bases between. CDR3: CSVEKQGISAGAFF. The CDR3 region has the DNA TGCAGCGTTGAGAAACAGGGTATTTCAGCCGGAGCTTTCTTT. Full variable domain (rest looked up from reference TRBV29-1 and TRBJ1-1): SAVISQKPSRDICQRGTSLTIQCQVDSQVTMMFWYRQQPGQSLTLIATANQGSEATYESGFVIDKFPISRPNLTFSTLTVSNMSPEDSSIYLCSVEKQGISAGAFFGQGTRLTVV.

The V gene is TRBV20-1, the J gene TRBJ2-7, with TRBD2 identical over 9 bases. V was clipped by 2 bases and J by 3 bases; unmatched bases: 5. The CDR3 loop spans 14 amino acids. From germline, CDR1 is DFQATT and CDR2 SNEGSKA (reference sequence). As DNA, the CDR3 is TGCAGTGCTAGACGCAGCGGGGGGATCTACGAGCAGTACTTC. This sequence encodes CSARRSGGIYEQYF.

This clonotype was detected only once. V is TRBV9 and J is TRBJ2-7; D remains unclear. V lost 2 bases to trimming and J lost 1 base, with 10 bases between them. This CDR3 spans 14 amino acids. CDR1 SGDLS and CDR2 YYNGEE come from the germline V gene. The CDR3 region is CASSVDPASYEQYF. CDR3 in DNA: TGTGCCAGCAGCGTGGACCCGGCTTCCTACGAGCAGTACTTC.

This clonotype has only one observation. The chain carries TRBV19 and TRBJ1-2, with D perhaps TRBD1 (6 bases). The CDR3 has 13 residues. The V end was cut by 5 bases, the J end by 3 bases, with 10 bases between. CDR1 is LNHDA and CDR2 is SQIVND in the germline V gene (reference sequence). CDR3 in DNA: TGTGCCAGTAGTGCCGCAGGGGACTATGGCTACACCTTC. As protein: CASSAAGDYGYTF.

This chain links TRBV7-6 with TRBJ1-4; the match to TRBD1 covers 7 bases. With V trimmed by 5 bases and J by 5 bases, 8 bases remained unmatched. CDR1 is SGHVS, CDR2 FNYEAQ, per germline. The CDR3 is 15 residues long. CDR3 sequence: CASSRGTAVNEKLFF. For the CDR3, the DNA is TGTGCCAGCAGCCGTGGGACAGCCGTGAATGAAAAACTGTTTTTT.

J is TRBJ2-3 and V is TRBV9, with D possibly TRBD2 on 5 matching bases. Per germline, CDR1 SGDLS and CDR2 YYNGEE. The V and J ends lost 0 bases and 2 bases respectively, with 13 bases between them. This CDR3 region has 16 residues. The CDR3 spells CASSVGPADLTDTQYF. The CDR3 DNA sequence: TGTGCCAGCAGCGTAGGACCAGCGGACCTCACAGATACGCAGTATTTT.

This chain links TRBV6-5 with TRBJ2-1; a possible D gene is TRBD2 (6 bases). Germline V gene lookup returns CDR1 MNHEY and CDR2 SVGAGI. Trimming pared 5 bases from V and 10 bases from J, leaving 12 bases between. There are 12 residues in the CDR3. CDR3 residues: CASSRDSGEQFF. CDR3 in DNA: TGTGCCAGCAGTCGGGACTCCGGGGAGCAGTTCTTC.

The rearrangement links TRBV3-1 to TRBJ1-5; perhaps TRBD1 as D (6 bases). CDR1 LGHDT and CDR2 YNNKEL come from the germline V gene (reference sequence). V lost 4 bases and J 7 bases, leaving 14 bases between the germline ends. This CDR3 contains 14 residues. The CDR3 region has the DNA TGTGCCAGCAGCCCCAGGCGGGGGCGACAGCCCCAGCATTTT. Its translation is CASSPRRGRQPQHF.

V is TRBV9 and J is TRBJ2-7, with D possibly being TRBD1 or TRBD2 (6 bases each). V was clipped by 4 bases and J by 5 bases, with 13 bases between them. Germline loops: CDR1 SGDLS, CDR2 YYNGEE. The CDR3 is 13 amino acids. CDR3 nucleotide sequence: TGTGCCAGCAGCCCCCTAGGGGGGCACGAGCAGTACTTC. Its translation is CASSPLGGHEQYF.

CDR3 residues: CASSSPSQGRDGYTF. DNA of the CDR3: TGTGCCAGCAGTTCCCCCTCACAGGGTAGAGATGGCTACACCTTC. V usage is TRBV6-6 and J usage is TRBJ1-2, with D tentatively TRBD1 (6 bases). Germline V CDR1 and CDR2: MNHNY, SVGAGI (reference sequence). This CDR3 is built from 15 residues. The ends were cut back, 4 bases at V and 6 bases at J, with 18 bases in the middle.

This chain joins TRBV3-1 and TRBJ2-6, with D perhaps matching TRBD1 (5 bases). Germline-derived CDR1 and CDR2 are LGHDT and YNNKEL (reference sequence). The CDR3 spans 14 residues. V was trimmed by 4 bases and J by 4 bases, leaving 8 bases between them. Here the CDR3 DNA reads TGTGCCAGCAGCCCAGGGTCAGGGGCCAACGTCCTGACTTTC. This gives the protein CASSPGSGANVLTF.

The V and J genes are TRBV14 and TRBJ2-5, with D maybe TRBD1 (5 bases). The germline CDR1 and CDR2 sequences are SGHDN and FVKESK. V dropped 2 bases and J dropped 7 bases, with 14 bases sitting between them. CDR3 length equals 14 residues. CDR3: CASSQQGRSGTQYF. DNA for the CDR3: TGTGCCAGCAGCCAACAGGGAAGATCGGGGACCCAGTACTTC.

The chain recombines TRBV28 with TRBJ2-6, with 9 bases matching TRBD1. Germline V gene sequence: CDR1 MDHEN, CDR2 SYDVKM. CDR3 length: 17 amino acids. V trimming: 6 bases; J trimming: 0 bases; junction bases outside the gene matches: 6. Here the CDR3 reads CASSLTGGSSGANVLTF. CDR3 nucleotide sequence: TGTGCCAGCAGCCTAACAGGGGGCAGCTCTGGGGCCAACGTCCTGACTTTC.

The chain uses TRBV7-3 and TRBJ2-2, with 8 bases matching TRBD1. The CDR3 totals 16 residues. V was pared by 2 bases and J by 7 bases, with 9 bases of the junction left unmatched. Per the germline V gene, CDR1 is SGHTA and CDR2 is FQGTGA. The CDR3 region is CASSLQPGGLGGELFF. The CDR3 nucleotides are TGTGCCAGCAGCTTACAGCCAGGGGGCCTGGGCGGGGAGCTGTTTTTT.

This chain links TRBV20-1 with TRBJ2-5, with 7 bases identical to TRBD2. J was trimmed by 4 bases and V by 8 bases; bases with no gene match: 10. The CDR3 length is 13 residues. Germline-derived CDR1 and CDR2 are DFQATT and SNEGSKA (reference sequence). In nucleotides, the CDR3 is TGCAGTCTACTAAGCGGGGCCCGAGAGACCCAGTACTTC. It codes for CSLLSGARETQYF.

The V and J genes are TRBV20-1 and TRBJ1-4; no reliable D call. CDR1 is DFQATT, CDR2 SNEGSKA, per germline (reference sequence). This CDR3 is built from 15 residues. V lost 5 bases to trimming and J lost 3 bases, with 16 bases between them. The CDR3 DNA reads TGCAGTGCTCAGCGAGCTTCGACCTCTAATGAAAAACTGTTTTTT. It is translated as CSAQRASTSNEKLFF.

This clonotype was counted once. The chain couples TRBV9 to TRBJ2-2; D call uncertain. Germline CDR1 and CDR2: SGDLS and YYNGEE. Trimming cost V 0 bases and J 0 bases, with 12 bases left between them. The CDR3 has 17 residues. The CDR3 protein is CASSVVRAGANTGELFF. The DNA of the CDR3 is TGTGCCAGCAGCGTAGTTCGGGCTGGCGCGAACACCGGGGAGCTGTTTTTT.

The chain uses TRBV6-5 and TRBJ1-2, with D possibly being TRBD1 (6 bases). The CDR3 has 15 residues. The germline V and J ends were trimmed by 2 bases and 5 bases, with 15 bases remaining between them. Germline loops: CDR1 MNHEY, CDR2 SVGAGI. CDR3 protein: CASSYLRGTPYGYTF. The CDR3 DNA reads as TGTGCCAGCAGTTACCTTCGTGGGACACCTTATGGCTACACCTTC.

CDR3 bases: TGTGCCAGCAGTACCGGGACAGGGGTAGCCGAGCAGTACTTC. It encodes CASSTGTGVAEQYF. The rearrangement uses TRBV28 and TRBJ2-7, with 10 bases fitting TRBD1. The CDR3 loop spans 14 amino acids. Germline CDR1 MDHEN, CDR2 SYDVKM. The V gene end was trimmed by 5 bases and the J gene end by 6 bases; junction bases not matched to a gene: 7.

The table lists this clonotype with a count of one. As DNA, the CDR3 is TGTGCCATCAGTGACGACCGGGGTAGTGAGACCCAGTACTTC. Its protein is CAISDDRGSETQYF. The chain is built from TRBV10-3 and TRBJ2-5; maybe TRBD2 (5 bases). There are 14 residues in the CDR3. Trimming removed 3 bases at V and 5 bases at J, with 13 bases between. Germline V gene data show CDR1 as ENHRY and CDR2 as SYGVKD.

V and J are TRBV20-1 and TRBJ2-7, with a weak D call TRBD2 (5 bases). CDR1 DFQATT and CDR2 SNEGSKA come from the germline V gene (reference sequence). V was clipped by 6 bases and J by 0 bases, with 12 bases between them. This CDR3 is 13 amino acids long. The CDR3 DNA reads TGCAGTGCCAAAACGGGGTCCTCCTACGAGCAGTACTTC. It specifies CSAKTGSSYEQYF.

The V gene is TRBV4-2, the J gene TRBJ2-3; D tentatively reads TRBD1 or TRBD2 (6 bases each). CDR3 length: 18 residues. The ends were cut back, 5 bases at V and 3 bases at J, with 24 bases in the middle. Looked up from germline, CDR1 is LGHNA and CDR2 is YNFKEQ. CDR3 in amino acids: CASSTGAFSGGGTDTQYF. The DNA for the CDR3 is TGTGCCAGCAGCACTGGGGCGTTCAGCGGAGGGGGGACAGATACGCAGTATTTT.

J is TRBJ2-7 and V is TRBV5-1; D may match TRBD1 or TRBD2 (5 bases each). Between the trimmed V and J ends, which lost 4 bases and 2 bases, there was a span of 13 bases. CDR1 is SGHRS, CDR2 YFSETQ, per germline. The CDR3 is made up of 14 amino acids. The CDR3 here is CASSPGTETYEQYF. The CDR3 DNA follows: TGCGCCAGCAGCCCCGGGACCGAGACCTACGAGCAGTACTTC. The full variable domain, completed using reference TRBV5-1 and TRBJ2-7, is KAGVTQTPRYLIKTRGQQVTLSCSPISGHRSVSWYQQTPGQGLQFLFEYFSETQRNKGNFPGRFSGRQFSNSRSEMNVSTLELGDSALYLCASSPGTETYEQYFGPGTRLTVT.